One sample yielded the 26 T cell receptor beta chains listed below, sequenced in a study of blood T cell repertoires in COVID-19. Assay: immunoSEQ multiplex PCR; the TCRdb copy retains only in-frame clones and omits some. The table lists a few hundred thousand clones, around 87% of them singletons. The sample comprised PBMCs or T cells enriched from blood (not recorded which). The origin of the receptors is a man aged 35-49 years in a cohort exposed to, infected with or recovered from COVID-19 (not recorded which).

CDR3: CASSQGREAPTEQYF. The CDR3 bases are TGCGCCAGCAGCCAAGGAAGGGAGGCCCCCACCGAGCAGTACTTC. The J gene is TRBJ2-7, the V gene TRBV4-1; weak D call: TRBD2 (6 bases). Trimming took 1 base from V and 6 from J, leaving 16 bases between them. The CDR3 runs 15 residues. The V gene's germline CDR1 is MGHRA and CDR2 YSYEKL.

This clone came up a few times. The chain couples TRBV6-5 to TRBJ1-2; D is unresolved. CDR3 length: 15 amino acids. Germline V gene lookup returns CDR1 MNHEY and CDR2 SVGAGI. The ends were cut back, 8 bases at V and 8 bases at J, with 24 bases in the middle. The CDR3 loop reads CASEAASGVIGGYTF. CDR3 nucleotide sequence: TGTGCCAGCGAGGCCGCGAGCGGGGTAATAGGAGGCTACACCTTC.

This clone was counted only a few times. The chain has TRBV2 and TRBJ2-2, with 8 bases matching TRBD1. The CDR3 consists of 15 residues. The V gene end was trimmed by 5 bases and the J gene end by 1 base; junction bases not matched to a gene: 3. In germline, CDR1 is SNHLY, CDR2 FYNNEI. CDR3 region: CASSRTGKNTGELFF. The CDR3 DNA is TGTGCCAGCAGTCGGACAGGGAAGAACACCGGGGAGCTGTTTTTT.

The V gene is TRBV18, the J gene TRBJ2-1; D may be TRBD1 (5 bases). The germline V gene encodes CDR1 KGHSH and CDR2 LQKENI. V gave up 2 bases and J gave up 2 bases, with 10 bases separating them. This CDR3 has 15 residues. CDR3 nucleotides: TGTGCCAGCTCACCAGGGGCAGGTGCCTACAATGAGCAGTTCTTC. Its protein product is CASSPGAGAYNEQFF.

The chain uses TRBV3-1 (or the pseudogene TRBV3-2) and TRBJ1-2, with D maybe TRBD1 (5 bases). Trimming shortened V by 1 base and J by 4 bases, and 10 bases separated the two germline ends. Germline CDR1 reads LGHDT; CDR2 reads YNNKEL (reference sequence). The CDR3 length is 14 residues. The CDR3 DNA is TGTGCCAGCAGCCAAGCGGGGGGGGTCTATGGCTACACCTTC. Encoded protein: CASSQAGGVYGYTF.

V usage is TRBV11-2 and J usage is TRBJ1-3; possibly TRBD1 for D (5 bases). From germline, CDR1 is SGHAT and CDR2 FQNNGV. CDR3 size: 14 residues. Trimming shortened V by 1 base and J by 4 bases, and 8 bases separated the two germline ends. This CDR3 is CASSLAGYGNTIYF. In DNA form, the CDR3 reads TGTGCCAGCAGCTTAGCAGGGTACGGAAACACCATATATTTT.

The gene calls are TRBV19 and TRBJ2-4; D is ambiguous. Germline CDR1 reads LNHDA; CDR2 reads SQIVND (reference sequence). V gave up 9 bases and J gave up 3 bases, with 15 bases separating them. The CDR3 has 14 residues. As DNA, the CDR3 is TGTGCCAGCCAGTCTCGAGGTGACAAAAACATTCAGTACTTC. Translating it yields CASQSRGDKNIQYF.

This clone was seen more than once but under ten times. This chain links TRBV5-5 with TRBJ2-1, with D perhaps matching TRBD2 (5 bases). The CDR3 runs 15 residues. The V gene's germline CDR1 is SGHKS and CDR2 YYEKEE (reference sequence). The germline V and J ends were trimmed by 0 bases and 2 bases, with 9 bases remaining between them. The CDR3: CASSLEGETYNEQFF. CDR3 DNA sequence: TGTGCCAGCAGCTTGGAGGGAGAAACCTACAATGAGCAGTTCTTC. Supplemented by reference TRBV5-5 and TRBJ2-1, the full variable domain reads DAGVTQSPTHLIKTRGQQVTLRCSPISGHKSVSWYQQVLGQGPQFIFQYYEKEERGRGNFPDRFSARQFPNYSSELNVNALLLGDSALYLCASSLEGETYNEQFFGPGTRLTVL.

The gene calls are TRBV2 and TRBJ1-1; D remains unclear. Trimming removed 6 bases at V and 1 base at J, with 21 bases between. This CDR3 is 17 amino acids long. The V gene's germline CDR1 is SNHLY and CDR2 FYNNEI. The CDR3 DNA reads as TGTGCCAGCAGGGGAATAAACTGGGGAGCCCAGAACACTGAAGCTTTCTTT. This encodes CASRGINWGAQNTEAFF.

A remark on this clone: The same CDR3 arises from other DNA sequences in this sample as well. The chain is built from TRBV5-1 and TRBJ2-5, with D unclear. V was trimmed by 3 bases and J by 4 bases, leaving 4 bases between them. CDR1 and CDR2 (germline): SGHRS, YFSETQ. The CDR3 is made up of 11 amino acids. The CDR3, as DNA: TGCGCCAGCAGCTCTTTAGAGACCCAGTACTTC. This gives the protein CASSSLETQYF.

The count of this clone is one. The same CDR3 arises from other DNA sequences in this sample as well. CDR3 nucleotides: TGCGCCAGCAGCTTACAACCGAACACCGGGGAGCTGTTTTTT. It specifies CASSLQPNTGELFF. The V and J genes are TRBV5-1 and TRBJ2-2; D ambiguous. The CDR3 sequence is 14 residues long. The germline V gene encodes CDR1 SGHRS and CDR2 YFSETQ. Trimming cost V 2 bases and J 0 bases, with 5 bases left between them.

V is TRBV7-9 and J is TRBJ1-5; possibly TRBD1 for D (6 bases). Germline assignment: CDR1 SEHNR and CDR2 FQNEAQ (reference sequence). The CDR3 sequence is 15 residues long. V dropped 5 bases and J dropped 1 base, with 12 bases sitting between them. This CDR3 is CASSATGGSNQPQHF. As DNA, the CDR3 is TGTGCCAGCAGCGCGACAGGAGGCAGCAATCAGCCCCAGCATTTT.

The V and J genes are TRBV30 and TRBJ1-5; D unresolved. The ends were cut back, 2 bases at V and 11 bases at J, with 10 bases in the middle. CDR1 is GTSNPN, CDR2 SVGIG, per germline (reference sequence). The CDR3 length is 11 residues. CDR3 sequence: CAWSTGLSQHF. In nucleotides, the CDR3 is TGTGCCTGGAGTACGGGTTTGTCCCAGCATTTT.

This chain connects TRBV11-2 to TRBJ2-2, with D perhaps TRBD1 (6 bases). Trimming pared 1 base from V and 4 bases from J, leaving 10 bases between. CDR1 SGHAT and CDR2 FQNNGV come from the germline V gene. The CDR3 length is 15 residues. This chain's CDR3 is CASSLVYRVTGELFF. In DNA, the CDR3 is TGTGCCAGCAGCTTAGTCTACAGGGTCACCGGGGAGCTGTTTTTT. The variable domain in full, completed from reference TRBV11-2 and TRBJ2-2, reads EAGVAQSPRYKIIEKRQSVAFWCNPISGHATLYWYQQILGQGPKLLIQFQNNGVVDDSQLPKDRFSAERLKGVDSTLKIQPAKLEDSAVYLCASSLVYRVTGELFFGEGSRLTVL.

The chain combines TRBV9 with TRBJ2-2; TRBD2 aligns across 7 bases. The germline V gene has CDR1 SGDLS and CDR2 YYNGEE. With 2 bases clipped from V and 3 bases from J, the junction kept 7 bases outside the gene matches. The CDR3 length is 16 residues. CDR3 in amino acids: CASSVSGRRDTGELFF. DNA of the CDR3: TGTGCCAGCAGCGTTTCCGGGAGGCGAGACACCGGGGAGCTGTTTTTT.

The chain joins TRBV19 to TRBJ1-3; 7 nucleotides match TRBD1. CDR1 and CDR2 (germline): LNHDA, SQIVND (reference sequence). V lost 5 bases and J lost 2; bases outside the gene matches: 6. The CDR3 loop spans 15 amino acids. CDR3 sequence (DNA): TGTGCCAGTAGTGCGACAGGGTATACTGGAAACACCATATATTTT. Protein: CASSATGYTGNTIYF.

The V and J genes are TRBV30 and TRBJ1-4; the match to TRBD1 covers 10 bases. There are 16 residues in the CDR3. With V trimmed by 3 bases and J by 6 bases, 10 bases remained unmatched. Germline V CDR1 and CDR2: GTSNPN, SVGIG (reference sequence). The CDR3 protein is CAWSRGPGTGDEKLFF. In nucleotides, the CDR3 is TGTGCCTGGAGCCGAGGCCCCGGGACAGGGGATGAAAAACTGTTTTTT.

This rearrangement joins TRBV27 to TRBJ2-7, with 7 bases fitting TRBD2. The germline CDR1 and CDR2 sequences are MNHEY and SMNVEV (reference sequence). This CDR3 has 15 residues. V lost 0 bases to trimming and J lost 2 bases; unmatched junction nucleotides: 4. CDR3 sequence: CASSLSSGRTYEQYF. Written as DNA, the CDR3 is TGTGCCAGCAGTTTATCTAGCGGGCGGACCTACGAGCAGTACTTC.

The rearrangement joins TRBV29-1 to TRBJ1-5, with 9 bases matching TRBD1. Trimming at V came to 6 bases and at J to 3 bases, leaving 6 bases not matched to a gene. Germline loops: CDR1 SQVTM, CDR2 ANQGSEA. The CDR3 runs 14 residues. The CDR3 bases are TGCAGCGTAGGGACAGGGACCTCCAATCAGCCCCAGCATTTT. As protein: CSVGTGTSNQPQHF.

This sequence joins TRBV5-1 and TRBJ2-1, with TRBD2 matching 11 bases. The CDR3 sequence is 17 residues long. The V gene end was trimmed by 3 bases and the J gene end by 0 bases; junction bases not matched to a gene: 5. The germline V gene has CDR1 SGHRS and CDR2 YFSETQ. CDR3 sequence reads: CASSYGTSGYSYNEQFF. The CDR3 bases are TGCGCCAGCAGCTACGGGACTAGCGGTTACTCCTACAATGAGCAGTTCTTC.

This sequence joins TRBV3-1 (or the pseudogene TRBV3-2) and TRBJ2-7, with TRBD1 as a possible D gene (6 bases). The V end lost 0 bases, the J end lost 6 bases, and 12 bases lay between the germline ends. Germline V CDR1 and CDR2: LGHDT, YNNKEL (reference sequence). The CDR3 runs to 14 residues. As DNA, the CDR3 is TGTGCCAGCAGCCAAGACCTCCAGGGGCTCGAGCAGTACTTC. Amino acids: CASSQDLQGLEQYF.

The V call is TRBV7-3, the J call TRBJ2-2, with unresolved D. CDR1 and CDR2 (germline): SGHTA, FQGTGA. The CDR3 loop spans 13 amino acids. V lost 5 bases and J lost 0, with 4 bases in between. The CDR3 loop is CASSPSNTGELFF. DNA for the CDR3: TGTGCCAGCAGCCCGTCGAACACCGGGGAGCTGTTTTTT.

In DNA, the CDR3 is TGTGCCTGGAGCCTATCAGGGGGCTGGTCGATTGGGCAGTACTTC. It codes for CAWSLSGGWSIGQYF. The chain combines TRBV30 with TRBJ2-7; 8 nucleotides line up with TRBD1. The CDR3 length is 15 residues. Germline loops: CDR1 GTSNPN, CDR2 SVGIG (reference sequence). V lost 3 bases and J lost 9; bases outside the gene matches: 16. Using reference TRBV30 and TRBJ2-7 for the parts outside the CDR3, the full variable domain is SQTIHQWPATLVQPVGSPLSLECTVEGTSNPNLYWYRQAAGRGLQLLFYSVGIGQISSEVPQNLSASRPQDRQFILSSKKLLLSDSGFYLCAWSLSGGWSIGQYFGPGTRLTVT.

CDR3: CASSLAQGVLSNEQFF. In DNA, the CDR3 is TGTGCCAGCAGCTTGGCCCAGGGGGTCCTAAGCAATGAGCAGTTCTTC. The J gene is TRBJ2-1, the V gene TRBV5-4, with 7 bases matching TRBD1. J was trimmed by 6 bases and V by 0 bases; bases with no gene match: 9. The germline V gene encodes CDR1 SGHNT and CDR2 YYREEE (reference sequence). CDR3 length: 16 residues.

The CDR3 here is CASSLFSGLSYEQYF. As DNA, the CDR3 is TGCGCCAGCAGCTTGTTTAGCGGCCTCTCCTACGAGCAGTACTTC. The J gene is TRBJ2-7, the V gene TRBV5-1; tentative D call: TRBD2 (6 bases). The CDR3 has 15 residues. V lost 1 base to trimming and J lost 0 bases, with 11 bases between them. Germline assignment: CDR1 SGHRS and CDR2 YFSETQ.

The chain combines TRBV3-1 (or the pseudogene TRBV3-2) with TRBJ1-4; D gene ambiguous. Germline CDR1 LGHDT, CDR2 YNNKEL (reference sequence). The CDR3 has 14 residues. Trimming took 1 base from V and 0 from J, leaving 3 bases between them. The CDR3 region has the DNA TGTGCCAGCAGCCAAGCAACAACTAATGAAAAACTGTTTTTT. Translating it yields CASSQATTNEKLFF.